This T cell receptor (beta chain) was identified in a study of identical twins' blood T cells. This clonotype was detected ten times or more. Authors' analysis steps: Per-library CDR3 reads ranged about 2.2 to 4 million; clonotypes, ~85,000 to ~500,000. One entry per CDR3 protein results from TCRdb running MiXCR on the 5' RACE reads. For this entry, the V and J calls and clone size follow TCRdb and not the study's own pipeline. The data hold roughly 380,000 distinct CDR3 sequences, with around 30% observed a single time. This CDR3 has 15 amino acids. Germline V gene sequence: CDR1 SEHNR, CDR2 FQNEAQ (reference sequence). The V and J ends lost 4 bases and 0 bases, in that order; junction bases with no gene match: 5.

The specimen was PBMCs. This receptor was obtained from a woman aged 18 to 55 in good health. V usage is TRBV7-9 and J usage is TRBJ2-7, with 8 bases aligning to TRBD1. CDR3 DNA sequence: TGTGCCAGCAGCTCGACAGGGGTTAGCTCCTACGAGCAGTACTTC. It codes for CASSSTGVSSYEQYF.